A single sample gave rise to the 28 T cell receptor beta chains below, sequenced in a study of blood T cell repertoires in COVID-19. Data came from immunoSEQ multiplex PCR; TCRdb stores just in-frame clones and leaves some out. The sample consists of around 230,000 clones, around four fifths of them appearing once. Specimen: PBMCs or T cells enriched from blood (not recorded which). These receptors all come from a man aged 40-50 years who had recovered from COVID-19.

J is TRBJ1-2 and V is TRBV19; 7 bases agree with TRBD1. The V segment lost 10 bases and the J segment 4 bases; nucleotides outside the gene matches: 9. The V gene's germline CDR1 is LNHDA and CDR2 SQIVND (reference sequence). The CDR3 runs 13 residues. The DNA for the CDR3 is TGTGCCATCCGGGACAGCACAGCCTATGGCTACACCTTC. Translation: CAIRDSTAYGYTF. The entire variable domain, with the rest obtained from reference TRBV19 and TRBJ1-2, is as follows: DGGITQSPKYLFRKEGQNVTLSCEQNLNHDAMYWYRQDPGQGLRLIYYSQIVNDFQKGDIAEGYSVSREKKESFPLTVTSAQKNPTAFYLCAIRDSTAYGYTFGSGTRLTVV.

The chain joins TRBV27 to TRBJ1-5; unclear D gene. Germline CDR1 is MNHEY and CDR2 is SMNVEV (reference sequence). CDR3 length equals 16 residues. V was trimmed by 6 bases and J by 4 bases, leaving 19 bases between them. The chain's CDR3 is CASSPSKGRDNQPQHF. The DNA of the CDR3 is TGTGCCAGCAGCCCTAGTAAAGGACGGGATAATCAGCCCCAGCATTTT.

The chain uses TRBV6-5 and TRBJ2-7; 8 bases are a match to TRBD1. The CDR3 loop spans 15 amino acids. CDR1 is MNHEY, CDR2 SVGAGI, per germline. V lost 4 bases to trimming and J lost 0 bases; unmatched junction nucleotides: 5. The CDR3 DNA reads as TGTGCCAGCAGTTCCCCGCAGGGGGCCTCCTACGAGCAGTACTTC. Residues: CASSSPQGASYEQYF.

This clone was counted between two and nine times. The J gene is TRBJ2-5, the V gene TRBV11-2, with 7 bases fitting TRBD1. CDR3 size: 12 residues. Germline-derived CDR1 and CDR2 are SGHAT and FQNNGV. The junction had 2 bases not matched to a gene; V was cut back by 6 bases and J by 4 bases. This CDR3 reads CASSSGGETQYF. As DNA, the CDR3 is TGTGCCAGCAGTTCAGGGGGAGAGACCCAGTACTTC.

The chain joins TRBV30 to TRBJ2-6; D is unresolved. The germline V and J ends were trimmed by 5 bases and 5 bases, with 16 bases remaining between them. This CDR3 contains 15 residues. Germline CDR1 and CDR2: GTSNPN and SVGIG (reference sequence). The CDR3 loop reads CAWSQVASRANVLTF. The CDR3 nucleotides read TGTGCCTGGTCTCAGGTCGCGAGTAGGGCCAACGTCCTGACTTTC.

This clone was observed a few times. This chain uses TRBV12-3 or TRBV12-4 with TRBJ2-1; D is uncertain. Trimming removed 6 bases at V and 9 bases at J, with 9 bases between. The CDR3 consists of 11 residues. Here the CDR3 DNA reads TGTGCCAGCAGGAAAGAGGTTGAGCAGTTCTTC. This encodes CASRKEVEQFF.

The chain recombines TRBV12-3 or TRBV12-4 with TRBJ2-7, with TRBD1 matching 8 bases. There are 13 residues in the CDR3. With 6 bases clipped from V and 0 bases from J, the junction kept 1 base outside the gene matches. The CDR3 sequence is CASRGQVSYEQYF. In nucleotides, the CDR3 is TGTGCCAGCAGGGGACAGGTCTCCTACGAGCAGTACTTC.

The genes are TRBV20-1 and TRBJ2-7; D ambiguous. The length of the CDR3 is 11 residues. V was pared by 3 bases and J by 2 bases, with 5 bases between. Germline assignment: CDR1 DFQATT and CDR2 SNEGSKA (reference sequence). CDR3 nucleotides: TGCAGTGCTAGTGGAGCCTACGAGCAGTACTTC. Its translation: CSASGAYEQYF.

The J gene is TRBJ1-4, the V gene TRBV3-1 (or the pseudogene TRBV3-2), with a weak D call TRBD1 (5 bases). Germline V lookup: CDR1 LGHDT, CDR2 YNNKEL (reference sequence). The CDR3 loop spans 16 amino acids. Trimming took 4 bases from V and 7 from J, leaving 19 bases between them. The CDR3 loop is CASSRDRGVNGEKLFF. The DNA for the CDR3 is TGTGCCAGCAGCCGCGACCGGGGGGTTAACGGTGAAAAACTGTTTTTT.

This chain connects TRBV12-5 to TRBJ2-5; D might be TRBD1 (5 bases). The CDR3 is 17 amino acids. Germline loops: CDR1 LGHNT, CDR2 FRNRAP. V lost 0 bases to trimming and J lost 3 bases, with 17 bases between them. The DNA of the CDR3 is TGTGCTAGTGGTTTGGTAGTGGCAGGGCGCGGTAAAGAGACCCAGTACTTC. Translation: CASGLVVAGRGKETQYF.

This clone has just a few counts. CDR3 DNA sequence: TGTGCCAGCTACTTTAGCGGGGGGGTCGGAGAGACCCAGTACTTC. It is translated as CASYFSGGVGETQYF. The chain joins TRBV2 to TRBJ2-5; the match to TRBD2 covers 11 bases. The V gene end was trimmed by 8 bases and the J gene end by 4 bases; junction bases not matched to a gene: 9. Germline values: CDR1 SNHLY, CDR2 FYNNEI. CDR3 length: 15 amino acids.

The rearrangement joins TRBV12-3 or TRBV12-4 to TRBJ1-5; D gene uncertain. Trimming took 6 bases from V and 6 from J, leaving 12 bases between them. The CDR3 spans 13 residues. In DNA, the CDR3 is TGTGCCAGCAGCCCATCCTCCAGTCAGCCCCAGCATTTT. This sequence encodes CASSPSSSQPQHF.

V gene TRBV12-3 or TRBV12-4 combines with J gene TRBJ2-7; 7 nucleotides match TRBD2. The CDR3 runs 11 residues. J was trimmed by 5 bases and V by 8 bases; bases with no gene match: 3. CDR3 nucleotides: TGTGCCAGCGGGGGGGGTGACGAGCAGTACTTC. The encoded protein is CASGGGDEQYF.

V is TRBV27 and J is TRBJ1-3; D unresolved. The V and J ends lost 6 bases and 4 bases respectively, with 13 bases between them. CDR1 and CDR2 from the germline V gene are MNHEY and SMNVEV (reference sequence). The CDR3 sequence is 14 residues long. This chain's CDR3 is CASSLAGSGNTIYF. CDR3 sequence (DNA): TGTGCCAGCAGCCTTGCTGGGAGCGGAAACACCATATATTTT.

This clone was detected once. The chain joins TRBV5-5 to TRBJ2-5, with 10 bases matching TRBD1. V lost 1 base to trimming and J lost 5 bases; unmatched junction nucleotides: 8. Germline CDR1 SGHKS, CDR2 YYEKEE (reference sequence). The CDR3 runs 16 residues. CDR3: CASSLRTGQGIETQYF. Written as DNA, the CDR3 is TGTGCCAGCAGCTTGAGAACGGGACAGGGGATTGAGACCCAGTACTTC.

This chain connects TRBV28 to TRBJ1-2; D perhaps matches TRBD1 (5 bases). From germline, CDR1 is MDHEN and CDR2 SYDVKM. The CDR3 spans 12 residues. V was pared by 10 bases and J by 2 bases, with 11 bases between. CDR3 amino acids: CATGEGNYGYTF. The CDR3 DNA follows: TGTGCCACCGGGGAGGGGAACTATGGCTACACCTTC.

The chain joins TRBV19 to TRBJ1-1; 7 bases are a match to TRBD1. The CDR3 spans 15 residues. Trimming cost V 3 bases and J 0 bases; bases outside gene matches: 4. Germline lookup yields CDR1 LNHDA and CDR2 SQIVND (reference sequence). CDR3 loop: CASSIWTGMNTEAFF. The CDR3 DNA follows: TGTGCCAGTAGTATTTGGACAGGCATGAACACTGAAGCTTTCTTT.

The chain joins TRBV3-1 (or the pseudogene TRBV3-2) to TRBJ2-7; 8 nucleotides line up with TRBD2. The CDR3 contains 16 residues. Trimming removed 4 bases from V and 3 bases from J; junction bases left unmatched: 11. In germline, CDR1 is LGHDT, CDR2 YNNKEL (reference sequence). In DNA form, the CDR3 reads TGTGCCAGCAGCCCGGGGCGGAGGAGCGGGAGCTACGAGCAGTACTTC. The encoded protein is CASSPGRRSGSYEQYF.

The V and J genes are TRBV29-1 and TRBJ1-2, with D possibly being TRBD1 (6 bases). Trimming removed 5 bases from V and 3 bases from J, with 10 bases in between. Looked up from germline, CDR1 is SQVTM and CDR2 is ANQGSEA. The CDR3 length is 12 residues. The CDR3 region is CSVMAGDYGYTF. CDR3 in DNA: TGCAGCGTTATGGCAGGGGACTATGGCTACACCTTC.

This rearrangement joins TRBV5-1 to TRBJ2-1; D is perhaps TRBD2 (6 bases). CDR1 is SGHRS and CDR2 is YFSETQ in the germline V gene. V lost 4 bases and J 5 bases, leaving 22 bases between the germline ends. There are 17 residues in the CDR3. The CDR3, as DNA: TGCGCCAGCAGCCTGCGGGGTGGGGTAGCGAACAACAATGAGCAGTTCTTC. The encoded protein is CASSLRGGVANNNEQFF.

The CDR3 DNA is TGTGCCAGCAGTGCCCGGGACAGTAGGATGGCGTCTGGAAACACCATATATTTT. Residues: CASSARDSRMASGNTIYF. The chain carries TRBV6-1 and TRBJ1-3; 7 bases map to TRBD1. V dropped 4 bases and J dropped 1; count of bases not matched to a gene: 13. CDR3 length equals 18 residues. Germline CDR1 and CDR2: MNHNS and SASEGT.

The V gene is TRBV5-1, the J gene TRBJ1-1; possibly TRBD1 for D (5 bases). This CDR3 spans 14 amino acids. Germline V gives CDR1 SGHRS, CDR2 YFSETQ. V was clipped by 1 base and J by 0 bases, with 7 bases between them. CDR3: CASSLQGMNTEAFF. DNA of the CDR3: TGCGCCAGCAGCTTGCAGGGCATGAACACTGAAGCTTTCTTT.

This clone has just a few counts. In DNA, the CDR3 is TGTGCCAGCAGCCCGCGGGGGGGCTACACCTTC. Its translation is CASSPRGGYTF. This chain joins TRBV7-2 and TRBJ1-2; D is possibly TRBD1 (5 bases). V was clipped by 5 bases and J by 8 bases, with 9 bases between them. The germline V gene encodes CDR1 SGHTA and CDR2 FQGNSA. The CDR3 loop spans 11 amino acids.

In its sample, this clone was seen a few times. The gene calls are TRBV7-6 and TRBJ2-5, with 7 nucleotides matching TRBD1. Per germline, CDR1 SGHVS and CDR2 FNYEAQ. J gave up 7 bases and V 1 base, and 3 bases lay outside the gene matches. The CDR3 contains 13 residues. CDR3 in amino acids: CASSLGQGGTQYF. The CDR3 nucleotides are TGTGCCAGCAGCTTAGGACAGGGTGGGACCCAGTACTTC.

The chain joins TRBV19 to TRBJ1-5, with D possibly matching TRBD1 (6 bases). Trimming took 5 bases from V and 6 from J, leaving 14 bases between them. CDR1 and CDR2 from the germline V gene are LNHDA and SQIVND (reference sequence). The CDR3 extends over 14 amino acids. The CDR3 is CASSPGDVGQPQHF. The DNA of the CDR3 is TGTGCCAGTAGTCCAGGGGACGTTGGTCAGCCCCAGCATTTT.

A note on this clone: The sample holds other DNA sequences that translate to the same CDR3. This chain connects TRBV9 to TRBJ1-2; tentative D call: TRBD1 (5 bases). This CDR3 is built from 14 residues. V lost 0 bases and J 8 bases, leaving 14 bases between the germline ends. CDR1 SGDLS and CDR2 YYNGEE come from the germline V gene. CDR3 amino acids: CASSVGQGAEGYTF. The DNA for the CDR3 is TGTGCCAGCAGCGTAGGTCAAGGGGCGGAAGGCTACACCTTC.

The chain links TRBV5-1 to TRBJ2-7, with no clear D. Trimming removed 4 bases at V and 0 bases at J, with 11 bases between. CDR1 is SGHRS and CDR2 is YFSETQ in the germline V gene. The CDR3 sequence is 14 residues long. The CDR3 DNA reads TGCGCCAGCAGCCCCACCTGGAGCTCCTACGAGCAGTACTTC. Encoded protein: CASSPTWSSYEQYF.

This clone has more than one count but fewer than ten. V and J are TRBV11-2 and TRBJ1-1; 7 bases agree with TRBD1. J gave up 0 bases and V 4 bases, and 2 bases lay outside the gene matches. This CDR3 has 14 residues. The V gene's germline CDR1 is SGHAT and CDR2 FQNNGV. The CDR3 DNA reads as TGTGCCAGCAGCTCGGGACAGTTGAACACTGAAGCTTTCTTT. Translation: CASSSGQLNTEAFF.